This T cell receptor beta chain is from a study of blood T cell repertoires in COVID-19. Study background: Material from acute and convalescent COVID-19 was sourced from the United States, Italy and Spain. From T cells, B-cell-depleted T cells, or PBMCs came the material, which was cDNA or gDNA.

This CDR3 comprises 14 residues. Per germline, CDR1 KGHSH and CDR2 LQKENI. Trimming took off 0 bases at V and 1 base at J, with 6 bases between the two ends. How the authors handled the data: By means of reference gene primer amplification, nucleated cell counts were estimated. Profiled with immunoSEQ multiplex PCR; TCRdb holds only in-frame clones, not every one. The DNA gave D and trimming, while V, J and clone size come from that table. The data show about 76,000 clones, more than 75% seen once. This clone was counted once. This chain joins TRBV18 and TRBJ1-1; D uncertain. This TCR was sampled from a human donor in a cohort sampled during active COVID-19. Sequenced sample: peripheral blood. The chain's CDR3 is CASSPPGPNTEAFF. The CDR3 DNA is TGTGCCAGCTCACCACCGGGCCCGAACACTGAAGCTTTCTTT.